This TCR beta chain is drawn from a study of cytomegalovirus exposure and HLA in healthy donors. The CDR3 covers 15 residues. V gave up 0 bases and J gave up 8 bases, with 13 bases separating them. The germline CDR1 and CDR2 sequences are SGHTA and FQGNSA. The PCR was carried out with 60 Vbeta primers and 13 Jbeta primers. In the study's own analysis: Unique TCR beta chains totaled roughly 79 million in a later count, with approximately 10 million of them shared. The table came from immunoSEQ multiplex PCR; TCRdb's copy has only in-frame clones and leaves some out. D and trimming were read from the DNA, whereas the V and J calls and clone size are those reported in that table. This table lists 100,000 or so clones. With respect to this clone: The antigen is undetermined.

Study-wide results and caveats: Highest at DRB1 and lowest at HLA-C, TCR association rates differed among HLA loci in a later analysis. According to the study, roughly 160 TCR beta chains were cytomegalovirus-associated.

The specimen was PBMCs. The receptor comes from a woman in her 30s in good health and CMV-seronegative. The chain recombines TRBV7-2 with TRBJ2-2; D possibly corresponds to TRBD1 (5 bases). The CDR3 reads CASSLAGARLGELFF. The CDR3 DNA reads TGTGCCAGCAGCTTAGCTGGGGCCCGATTAGGGGAGCTGTTTTTT.